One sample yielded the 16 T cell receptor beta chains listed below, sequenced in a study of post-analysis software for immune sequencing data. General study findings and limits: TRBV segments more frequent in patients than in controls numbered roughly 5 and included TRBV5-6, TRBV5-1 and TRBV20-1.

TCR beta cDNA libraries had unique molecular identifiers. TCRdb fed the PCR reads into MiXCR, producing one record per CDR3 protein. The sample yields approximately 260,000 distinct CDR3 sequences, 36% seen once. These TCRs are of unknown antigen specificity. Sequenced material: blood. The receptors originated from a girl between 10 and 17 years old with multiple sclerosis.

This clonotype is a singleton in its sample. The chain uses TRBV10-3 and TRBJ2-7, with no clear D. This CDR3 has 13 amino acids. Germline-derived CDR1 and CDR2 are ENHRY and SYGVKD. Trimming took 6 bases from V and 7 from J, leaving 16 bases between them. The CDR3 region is CAISGVGDTEQYF. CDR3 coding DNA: TGTGCCATCAGCGGAGTCGGAGACACAGAGCAGTACTTC.

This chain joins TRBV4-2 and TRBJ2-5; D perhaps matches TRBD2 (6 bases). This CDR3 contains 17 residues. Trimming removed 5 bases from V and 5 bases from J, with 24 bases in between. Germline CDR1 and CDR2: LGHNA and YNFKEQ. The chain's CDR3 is CASSLGVAESIDETQYF. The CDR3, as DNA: TGTGCCAGCAGCTTGGGGGTAGCGGAGTCGATTGACGAGACCCAGTACTTC.

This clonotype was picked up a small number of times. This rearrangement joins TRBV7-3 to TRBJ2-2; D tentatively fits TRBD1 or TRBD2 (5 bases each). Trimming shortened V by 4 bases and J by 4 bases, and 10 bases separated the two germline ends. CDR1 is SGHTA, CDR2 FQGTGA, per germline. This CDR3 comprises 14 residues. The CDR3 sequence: CASSSEGTTGELFF. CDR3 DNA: TGTGCCAGCAGCTCCGAGGGGACCACCGGGGAGCTGTTTTTT.

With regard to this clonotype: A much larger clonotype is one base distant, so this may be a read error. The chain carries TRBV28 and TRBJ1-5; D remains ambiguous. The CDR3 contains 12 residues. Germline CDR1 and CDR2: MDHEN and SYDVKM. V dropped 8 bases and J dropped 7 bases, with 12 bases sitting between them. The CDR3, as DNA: TGTGCCAGCCGTAGTACCAAACAGCCCCAGCATTTT. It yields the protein CASRSTKQPQHF.

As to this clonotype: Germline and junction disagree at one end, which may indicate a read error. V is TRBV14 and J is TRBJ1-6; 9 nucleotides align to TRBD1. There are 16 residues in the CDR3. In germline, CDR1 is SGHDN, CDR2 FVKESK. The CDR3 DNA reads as TGTGCCGGCAGCCCGGGACAGGGTTCCTATAATTCACCCCTCCACTTT. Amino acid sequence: CAGSPGQGSYNSPLHF. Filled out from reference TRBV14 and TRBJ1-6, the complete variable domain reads EAGVTQFPSHSVIEKGQTVTLRCDPISGHDNLYWYRRVMGKEIKFLLHFVKESKQDESGMPNNRFLAERTGGTYSTLKVQPAELEDSGVYFCAGSPGQGSYNSPLHFGNGTRLTVT.

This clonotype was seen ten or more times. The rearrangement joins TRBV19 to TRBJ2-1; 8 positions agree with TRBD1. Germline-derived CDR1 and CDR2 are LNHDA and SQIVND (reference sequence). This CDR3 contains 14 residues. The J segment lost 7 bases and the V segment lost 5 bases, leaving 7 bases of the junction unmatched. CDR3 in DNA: TGTGCCAGTAGTGTTGGACAGGGAGCAAATGAGCAGTTCTTC. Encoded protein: CASSVGQGANEQFF.

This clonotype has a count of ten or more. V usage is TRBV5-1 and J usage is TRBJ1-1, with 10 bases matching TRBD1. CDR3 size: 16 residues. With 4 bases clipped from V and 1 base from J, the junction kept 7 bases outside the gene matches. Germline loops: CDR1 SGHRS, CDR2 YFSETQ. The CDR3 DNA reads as TGCGCCAGCAGCCCCCGGGACAGGGGATCGAACACTGAAGCTTTCTTT. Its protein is CASSPRDRGSNTEAFF.

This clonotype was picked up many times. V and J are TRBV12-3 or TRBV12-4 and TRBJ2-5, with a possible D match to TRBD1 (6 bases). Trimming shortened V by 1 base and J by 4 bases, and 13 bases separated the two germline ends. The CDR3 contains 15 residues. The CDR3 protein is CASSLVTLGGETQYF. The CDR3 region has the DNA TGTGCCAGCAGTTTAGTGACTCTAGGGGGAGAGACCCAGTACTTC.

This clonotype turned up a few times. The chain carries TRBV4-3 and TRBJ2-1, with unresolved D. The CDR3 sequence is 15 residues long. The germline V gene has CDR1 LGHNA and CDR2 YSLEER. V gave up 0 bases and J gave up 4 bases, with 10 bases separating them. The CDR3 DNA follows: TGCGCCAGCAGCCAAGATCTCGCGGAATACAATGAGCAGTTCTTC. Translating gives CASSQDLAEYNEQFF.

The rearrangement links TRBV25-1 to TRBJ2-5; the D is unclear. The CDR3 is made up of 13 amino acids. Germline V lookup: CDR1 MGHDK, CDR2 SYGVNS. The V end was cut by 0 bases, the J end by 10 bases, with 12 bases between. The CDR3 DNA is TGTGCCAGCAGTGAATATTTGGATTGGGACCAGTACTTC. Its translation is CASSEYLDWDQYF. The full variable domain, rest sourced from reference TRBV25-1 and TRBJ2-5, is EADIYQTPRYLVIGTGKKITLECSQTMGHDKMYWYQQDPGMELHLIHYSYGVNSTEKGDLSSESTVSRIRTEHFPLTLESARPSHTSQYLCASSEYLDWDQYFGPGTRLLVL.

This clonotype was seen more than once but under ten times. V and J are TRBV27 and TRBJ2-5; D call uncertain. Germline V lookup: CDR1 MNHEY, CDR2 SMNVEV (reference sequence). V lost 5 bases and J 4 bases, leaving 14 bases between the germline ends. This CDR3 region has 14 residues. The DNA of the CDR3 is TGTGCCAGCAGTGTTTTGGGTTCGGGAGAGACCCAGTACTTC. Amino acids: CASSVLGSGETQYF.

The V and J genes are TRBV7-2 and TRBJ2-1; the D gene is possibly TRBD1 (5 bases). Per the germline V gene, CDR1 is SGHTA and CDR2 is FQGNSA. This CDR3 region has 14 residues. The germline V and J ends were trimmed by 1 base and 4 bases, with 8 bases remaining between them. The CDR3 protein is CASSLDSGYNEQFF. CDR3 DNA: TGTGCCAGCAGCTTAGACTCAGGGTACAATGAGCAGTTCTTC.

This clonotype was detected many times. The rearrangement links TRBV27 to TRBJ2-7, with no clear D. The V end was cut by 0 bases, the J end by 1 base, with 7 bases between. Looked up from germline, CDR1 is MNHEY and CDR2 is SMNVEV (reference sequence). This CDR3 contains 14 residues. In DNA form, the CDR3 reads TGTGCCAGCAGTTTATCGCATGGATCCTACGAGCAGTACTTC. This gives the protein CASSLSHGSYEQYF.

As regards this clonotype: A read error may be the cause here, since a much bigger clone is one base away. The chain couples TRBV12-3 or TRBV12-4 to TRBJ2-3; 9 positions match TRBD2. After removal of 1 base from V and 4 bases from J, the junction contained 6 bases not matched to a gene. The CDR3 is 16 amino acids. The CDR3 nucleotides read TGTGCCAGCAGTTTAGGGACTAGCGTAAGCGCAGATACGCAGTATTTT. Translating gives CASSLGTSVSADTQYF.

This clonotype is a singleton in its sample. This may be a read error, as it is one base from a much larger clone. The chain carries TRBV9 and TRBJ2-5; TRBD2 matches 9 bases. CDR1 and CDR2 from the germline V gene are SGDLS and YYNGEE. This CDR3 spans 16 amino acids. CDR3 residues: CACSVGRGGREKTQYF. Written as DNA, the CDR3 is TGTGCCTGCAGCGTAGGGCGGGGGGGCCGTGAAAAGACCCAGTACTTC. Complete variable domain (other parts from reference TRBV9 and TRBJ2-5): DSGVTQTPKHLITATGQRVTLRCSPRSGDLSVYWYQQSLDQGLQFLIQYYNGEERAKGNILERFSAQQFPDLHSELNLSSLELGDSALYFCACSVGRGGREKTQYFGPGTRLLVL.

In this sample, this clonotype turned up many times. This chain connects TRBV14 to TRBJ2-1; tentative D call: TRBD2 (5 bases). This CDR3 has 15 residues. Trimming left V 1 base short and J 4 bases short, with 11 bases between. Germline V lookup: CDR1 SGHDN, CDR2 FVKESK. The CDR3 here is CASSQAGRTYNEQFF. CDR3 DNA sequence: TGTGCCAGCAGCCAAGCTGGGCGGACTTACAATGAGCAGTTCTTC.